This passage covers 27 T cell receptor beta chains from one sample sequenced in a study of beta chain features in type 1 diabetes. Study conclusions and caveats: Type 1 diabetes patients showed a moderate but significant shortening of TCRB CDR3s in all four CD4+ subsets.

Since all of the isolated RNA was reverse transcribed, expressed TCRB transcripts were what got sequenced. Method: immunoSEQ multiplex PCR; TCRdb's copy keeps in-frame clones and lacks some. The sample includes about 650,000 clones, around 12% seen only once; the top ten take 0.09% to 0.15%. These receptors lack a known antigen. What was sequenced was naive CD4+ T cells from blood. The receptor source for this set is a man aged 30 to 39 with type 1 diabetes.

In this sample, this clone turned up a few times. The chain combines TRBV9 with TRBJ2-5, with 14 nucleotides matching TRBD2. The CDR3 loop spans 16 amino acids. Germline V gene data show CDR1 as SGDLS and CDR2 as YYNGEE. Trimming took 0 bases from V and 7 from J; bases not matched to a gene: 5. CDR3: CASSVDGTSGRGTQYF. The DNA for the CDR3 is TGTGCCAGCAGCGTAGACGGGACTAGCGGGAGAGGGACCCAGTACTTC.

The chain couples TRBV9 to TRBJ1-2; the match to TRBD1 covers 9 bases. Germline CDR1 SGDLS, CDR2 YYNGEE. The CDR3 loop spans 17 amino acids. With 4 bases clipped from V and 9 bases from J, the junction kept 19 bases outside the gene matches. The CDR3 nucleotides read TGTGCCAGCAGCCTAAGTCCCGGGACAGGGACGAGCGCTCGCTACACCTTC. As protein: CASSLSPGTGTSARYTF.

The table lists this clone with a few counts. This chain joins TRBV6-5 and TRBJ2-7, with TRBD2 identical over 7 bases. The V and J ends lost 2 bases and 1 base, in that order; junction bases with no gene match: 5. The germline V gene encodes CDR1 MNHEY and CDR2 SVGAGI. The CDR3 sequence is 15 residues long. In nucleotides, the CDR3 is TGTGCCAGCAGTTACGATGGCGGGGGTTCCTACGAGCAGTACTTC. Amino acid sequence: CASSYDGGGSYEQYF.

The V gene is TRBV18, the J gene TRBJ1-5, with 11 bases identical to TRBD1. Germline V gives CDR1 KGHSH, CDR2 LQKENI. With V trimmed by 2 bases and J by 3 bases, 3 bases remained unmatched. This CDR3 spans 16 amino acids. CDR3 in DNA: TGTGCCAGCTCACCAGGGACAGGGGGACACAATCAGCCCCAGCATTTT. This encodes CASSPGTGGHNQPQHF.

This clone was counted between two and nine times. CDR3 loop: CASRISGGAWDTQYF. In DNA, the CDR3 is TGTGCCAGCAGAATTAGCGGGGGCGCTTGGGATACGCAGTATTTT. This chain joins TRBV7-2 and TRBJ2-3; 9 positions agree with TRBD2. The junction had 10 bases not matched to a gene; V was cut back by 6 bases and J by 6 bases. The CDR3 has 15 amino acids. CDR1 and CDR2 (germline): SGHTA, FQGNSA.

In its sample, this clone was seen a few times. Other DNA sequences in the sample encode the same CDR3. The rearrangement joins TRBV28 to TRBJ1-4; D ambiguous. The CDR3 sequence is 12 residues long. Trimming removed 6 bases from V and 5 bases from J, with 7 bases in between. Per the germline V gene, CDR1 is MDHEN and CDR2 is SYDVKM. CDR3 amino acids: CASSPFNEKLFF. The CDR3 region has the DNA TGTGCCAGCAGCCCATTCAATGAAAAACTGTTTTTT.

The chain joins TRBV4-3 to TRBJ2-2; no clear D. Trimming removed 1 base from V and 8 bases from J, with 11 bases in between. Per germline, CDR1 LGHNA and CDR2 YSLEER. The CDR3 length is 14 residues. The CDR3 nucleotides read TGCGCCAGCAGCCAAGCTGGATTTAGGGGGGAGCTGTTTTTT. As protein: CASSQAGFRGELFF.

This clone came up a few times. V is TRBV5-1 and J is TRBJ2-6; 7 bases agree with TRBD1. Germline V gene lookup returns CDR1 SGHRS and CDR2 YFSETQ. Trimming at V came to 4 bases and at J to 1 base, leaving 8 bases not matched to a gene. The CDR3 loop spans 17 amino acids. Here the CDR3 DNA reads TGCGCCAGCAGCAGAACCGGGACAGAGTCTGGGGCCAACGTCCTGACTTTC. Translation: CASSRTGTESGANVLTF.

A few counts support this clone. This rearrangement joins TRBV28 to TRBJ1-6, with 11 nucleotides matching TRBD1. Trimming at V came to 7 bases and at J to 3 bases, leaving 14 bases not matched to a gene. This CDR3 has 19 amino acids. The germline gives CDR1 MDHEN, CDR2 SYDVKM. CDR3 sequence: CASNSASGTGGNYNSPLHF. CDR3 DNA: TGTGCCAGCAACTCCGCCTCCGGGACAGGGGGTAACTATAATTCACCCCTCCACTTT.

V and J are TRBV2 and TRBJ2-5; either TRBD1 or TRBD2 may fit D (6 bases each). The V end lost 4 bases, the J end lost 4 bases, and 13 bases lay between the germline ends. The CDR3 length is 14 residues. CDR1 is SNHLY and CDR2 is FYNNEI in the germline V gene. CDR3 bases: TGTGCCAGCAGTGCCAGTGGGGGGCGAGAGACCCAGTACTTC. This translates into CASSASGGRETQYF.

V and J are TRBV7-2 and TRBJ2-1; unclear D gene. Germline loops: CDR1 SGHTA, CDR2 FQGNSA. Trimming took off 2 bases at V and 5 bases at J, with 10 bases between the two ends. There are 14 residues in the CDR3. The CDR3 here is CASSLTGRDNEQFF. As DNA, the CDR3 is TGTGCCAGCAGCTTAACGGGCCGCGACAATGAGCAGTTCTTC.

This clone was seen a few times. The chain links TRBV5-6 to TRBJ2-3, with TRBD2 as a possible D gene (6 bases). The CDR3 extends over 13 amino acids. Germline assignment: CDR1 SGHDT and CDR2 YYEEEE. V was cut by 3 bases and J by 6 bases, with 11 bases left in between. This chain's CDR3 is CASSSLATDTQYF. In DNA, the CDR3 is TGTGCCAGCAGCTCACTAGCAACCGATACGCAGTATTTT. Drawing the rest from reference TRBV5-6 and TRBJ2-3, the complete variable domain is DAGVTQSPTHLIKTRGQQVTLRCSPKSGHDTVSWYQQALGQGPQFIFQYYEEEERQRGNFPDRFSGHQFPNYSSELNVNALLLGDSALYLCASSSLATDTQYFGPGTRLTVL.

This clone has more than one count but fewer than ten. V and J are TRBV29-1 and TRBJ1-2; TRBD1 matches 7 bases. Germline lookup yields CDR1 SQVTM and CDR2 ANQGSEA. J was trimmed by 7 bases and V by 1 base; bases with no gene match: 3. The CDR3 is 12 residues long. Here the CDR3 reads CSVEGQGFGYTF. The CDR3 DNA reads TGCAGCGTTGAAGGACAGGGTTTTGGCTACACCTTC.

This clone has a handful of counts. V usage is TRBV6-5 and J usage is TRBJ1-6; D possibly corresponds to TRBD1 (5 bases). The germline gives CDR1 MNHEY, CDR2 SVGAGI. Trimming took off 9 bases at V and 9 bases at J, with 18 bases between the two ends. This CDR3 spans 14 amino acids. CDR3 DNA sequence: TGTGCCAGTAAGGGGCACCAGTACGGTTCACCCCTCCACTTT. Protein sequence: CASKGHQYGSPLHF.

In this sample, this clone turned up a few times. V is TRBV27 and J is TRBJ2-1; TRBD2 matches at 7 bases. Trimming cost V 5 bases and J 1 base; bases outside gene matches: 8. The germline gives CDR1 MNHEY, CDR2 SMNVEV (reference sequence). This CDR3 is built from 16 residues. The CDR3 region is CASSPSSGTSYNEQFF. The CDR3 bases are TGTGCCAGCAGTCCTTCTAGCGGTACTTCCTACAATGAGCAGTTCTTC.

This clone turned up a few times. The chain uses TRBV6-5 and TRBJ2-7; 10 nucleotides agree with TRBD2. Germline V CDR1 and CDR2: MNHEY, SVGAGI. The CDR3 is 14 amino acids. The V gene end was trimmed by 5 bases and the J gene end by 3 bases; junction bases not matched to a gene: 4. The CDR3 loop is CASSKLAGNYEQYF. The DNA of the CDR3 is TGTGCCAGCAGTAAACTAGCGGGGAACTACGAGCAGTACTTC.

This clone was counted only a few times. The V and J genes are TRBV7-2 and TRBJ2-5, with unresolved D. The V end lost 5 bases, the J end lost 4 bases, and 11 bases lay between the germline ends. Germline values: CDR1 SGHTA, CDR2 FQGNSA. This CDR3 has 13 residues. The CDR3 bases are TGTGCCAGCAGCACGGGTGATGGAGAGACCCAGTACTTC. Amino acids: CASSTGDGETQYF. The full variable domain, with the rest looked up from reference TRBV7-2 and TRBJ2-5, is GAGVSQSPSNKVTEKGKDVELRCDPISGHTALYWYRQSLGQGLEFLIYFQGNSAPDKSGLPSDRFSAERTGGSVSTLTIQRTQQEDSAVYLCASSTGDGETQYFGPGTRLLVL.

The rearrangement uses TRBV14 and TRBJ1-2; D ambiguous. V lost 5 bases and J lost 4, with 5 bases in between. This CDR3 is 11 amino acids long. Looked up from germline, CDR1 is SGHDN and CDR2 is FVKESK. In nucleotides, the CDR3 is TGTGCCAGCAGCTTCGGCTATGGCTACACCTTC. Amino acids: CASSFGYGYTF.

The V call is TRBV9, the J call TRBJ2-3, with TRBD2 matching 8 bases. There are 15 residues in the CDR3. V shed 3 bases and J 0 bases; nucleotides not matched to a gene: 3. Per germline, CDR1 SGDLS and CDR2 YYNGEE. CDR3 bases: TGTGCCAGCAGCGCGGCTAGCGGGAGCACAGATACGCAGTATTTT. Its translation is CASSAASGSTDTQYF.

This clone was picked up a small number of times. The chain is built from TRBV4-3 and TRBJ1-6; TRBD1 is a possible D gene (6 bases). V was shortened by 0 bases and J by 7 bases, with 13 bases between the two germline ends. This CDR3 is built from 16 residues. Germline V gene lookup returns CDR1 LGHNA and CDR2 YSLEER. The CDR3 sequence: CASSQDEGGWNSPLHF. CDR3 in DNA: TGCGCCAGCAGCCAAGATGAGGGGGGATGGAATTCACCCCTCCACTTT.

This chain joins TRBV6-1 and TRBJ1-6; D remains unclear. V lost 10 bases, J lost 0 bases, and 10 bases lay in between. Germline CDR1 MNHNS, CDR2 SASEGT. The CDR3 consists of 14 residues. CDR3 protein: CATCLFSYNSPLHF. The CDR3 DNA sequence: TGTGCCACCTGCTTATTCTCCTATAATTCACCCCTCCACTTT.

In its sample, this clone was seen a few times. The chain joins TRBV5-1 to TRBJ2-7, with 8 bases lining up with TRBD1. The CDR3 extends over 15 amino acids. V lost 2 bases and J lost 6; bases outside the gene matches: 10. CDR1 is SGHRS and CDR2 is YFSETQ in the germline V gene. CDR3 loop: CASSFWGQETSEQYF. Written as DNA, the CDR3 is TGCGCCAGCAGCTTCTGGGGACAGGAGACGAGCGAGCAGTACTTC.

The chain carries TRBV25-1 and TRBJ1-2; a possible D gene is TRBD1 (5 bases). Trimming shortened V by 5 bases and J by 14 bases, and 24 bases separated the two germline ends. The V gene's germline CDR1 is MGHDK and CDR2 SYGVNS. The CDR3 has 14 amino acids. CDR3 protein: CASSLTGGTAGSTF. The CDR3 DNA reads as TGTGCCAGCAGTCTAACAGGTGGGACGGCCGGCAGTACCTTC.

CDR3 nucleotide sequence: TGTGCCAGCAGCGAAGTACCGGGACCGACAAACTATGGCTACACCTTC. Its translation is CASSEVPGPTNYGYTF. The chain links TRBV7-9 to TRBJ1-2, with D maybe TRBD1 (5 bases). Per the germline V gene, CDR1 is SEHNR and CDR2 is FQNEAQ (reference sequence). Deletions cut 5 bases from V and 2 bases from J, with 18 bases between. The CDR3 contains 16 residues.

A remark on this clone: The germline gene is not matched at one end of the junction; a read error may be the cause. The J gene is TRBJ2-7, the V gene TRBV5-1; TRBD1 matches at 10 bases. Looked up from germline, CDR1 is SGHRS and CDR2 is YFSETQ. The CDR3 runs 15 residues. The chain's CDR3 is CSSSLGTGVSYEQYF. The CDR3 nucleotides read TGCTCCAGCAGCTTGGGGACAGGGGTCTCCTACGAGCAGTACTTC.

The sample holds a few counts of this clone. The J gene is TRBJ1-2, the V gene TRBV7-2; 7 nucleotides match TRBD1. CDR3 length: 12 residues. Per germline, CDR1 SGHTA and CDR2 FQGNSA. V trimming: 6 bases; J trimming: 8 bases; junction bases outside the gene matches: 6. The CDR3 is CASSTGEGGYTF. The CDR3 DNA follows: TGTGCCAGCAGTACAGGGGAAGGAGGCTACACCTTC.

This sequence joins TRBV27 and TRBJ2-7; 13 positions match TRBD2. CDR1 and CDR2 from the germline V gene are MNHEY and SMNVEV (reference sequence). With 3 bases clipped from V and 3 bases from J, the junction kept 2 bases outside the gene matches. The CDR3 length is 15 residues. CDR3 loop: CASSLRTSGGYEQYF. The CDR3 nucleotides read TGTGCCAGCAGTTTGAGGACTAGCGGGGGCTACGAGCAGTACTTC.